A selection of T cell receptor beta chains follows, all from one sample in a study of T-cell memory formation after mild COVID-19. A single record per CDR3 protein comes from TCRdb applying MiXCR to the 5' RACE reads. The table includes under 250,000 distinct CDR3 sequences, about 16% detected once. Sequenced sample: PBMCs or a T cell subset sorted from them (not recorded which). Receptor source: an adult woman who had mild COVID-19 (a few samples of this study predate the infection). Cell type and time point are not known. CDR3s include the opening cysteine and the closing phenylalanine or tryptophan. A D gene is named only where the DNA matches it firmly. Only some rows state a clone size, as once, few, many or a class for expanded clones.

TRBV7-6	TRBD1	TRBJ2-2	few	CASSLIAGGTGELFF	TGTGCCAGCAGCTTAATCGCAGGGGGCACCGGGGAGCTGTTTTTT
TRBV7-3	-	TRBJ2-1	few	CASSLRGLDEQFF	TGTGCCAGCAGCTTAAGGGGGCTTGATGAGCAGTTCTTC
TRBV7-9	-	TRBJ1-2	few	CASTGLPPIKTGPQQMAYGYTF	TGTGCCAGCACGGGGTTACCTCCGATAAAAACGGGACCCCAGCAAATGGCCTATGGCTACACCTTC
TRBV12-3/TRBV12-4	TRBD1	TRBJ1-4	-	CASSPGGRKKLFF	TGTGCCAGCAGCCCAGGGGGCCGGAAAAAACTGTTTTTT
TRBV4-3	-	TRBJ1-4	few	CASRSGGANEKLFF	TGCGCCAGCAGATCAGGAGGGGCTAATGAAAAACTGTTTTTT
TRBV12-3/TRBV12-4	-	TRBJ1-1	few	CASTQGLTEAFF	TGTGCCAGCACTCAGGGACTCACTGAAGCTTTCTTT
TRBV15	TRBD1	TRBJ1-4	few	CATSRRGQNNEKLFF	TGTGCCACCAGCAGGAGGGGACAGAACAATGAAAAACTGTTTTTT
TRBV9	-	TRBJ2-3	few	CASSVEGGPTEQYF	TGTGCCAGCAGCGTAGAGGGGGGGCCTACCGAGCAGTATTTT
TRBV29-1	-	TRBJ2-3	-	CSVGQGGDTQYF	TGCAGCGTTGGGCAGGGGGGCGATACGCAGTATTTT
TRBV12-3/TRBV12-4	TRBD2	TRBJ2-7	-	CASSGLAGYEQYF	TGTGCCAGCAGCGGACTAGCGGGGTACGAGCAGTACTTC
TRBV12-3/TRBV12-4	-	TRBJ2-2	-	CASSFLQGNTGELFF	TGTGCCAGCAGTTTCCTTCAGGGAAACACCGGGGAGCTGTTTTTT
TRBV5-6	-	TRBJ2-2	few	CASSWGSSNTGELFF	TGTGCCAGCAGCTGGGGCAGCTCGAACACCGGGGAGCTGTTTTTT
TRBV7-9	-	TRBJ2-7	-	CASSLAHNRVNEQYF	TGTGCCAGCAGCTTAGCGCACAACAGGGTAAACGAGCAGTACTTC
TRBV11-2	-	TRBJ2-4	few	CASSLDRGDLGNIQYF	TGTGCCAGCAGCTTAGATAGGGGGGACTTGGGTAACATTCAGTACTTC
TRBV5-5	-	TRBJ1-2	few	CASSAGTEYGYTF	TGTGCCAGCAGCGCCGGGACGGAGTATGGCTACACCTTC
TRBV27	-	TRBJ1-2	-	CASGRGRGYTF	TGTGCCAGCGGCAGGGGACGGGGCTACACCTTC
TRBV4-2	TRBD1	TRBJ1-2	-	CASSQETGDHGYTF	TGTGCCAGCAGCCAGGAAACAGGGGACCATGGCTACACCTTC
TRBV9	-	TRBJ2-3	many	CASSVGSRIPSTDTQYF	TGTGCCAGCAGCGTTGGATCTAGAATCCCTAGCACAGATACGCAGTATTTT
TRBV5-1	TRBD2	TRBJ2-3	-	CASSSPSGGTDTQYF	TGCGCCAGCAGCTCTCCTAGCGGGGGCACAGATACGCAGTATTTT
TRBV6-5	-	TRBJ1-1	-	CASSYSWQLNTEAFF	TGTGCCAGCAGTTACTCGTGGCAGCTGAACACTGAAGCTTTCTTT
TRBV6-1	-	TRBJ1-2	few	CASSEKGVYYNGYTF	TGTGCCAGCAGTGAAAAGGGGGTCTACTATAACGGCTACACCTTC
TRBV30	TRBD1	TRBJ1-2	-	CAWTRGSNYGYTF	TGTGCCTGGACCAGGGGGTCTAACTATGGCTACACCTTC
TRBV20-1	-	TRBJ2-7	-	CSARDRDKLNEQYF	TGCAGTGCTAGAGATCGGGACAAGCTGAACGAGCAGTACTTC
TRBV6-5	-	TRBJ1-4	few	CASSYSSGGSEKLFF	TGTGCCAGCAGTTACTCTTCGGGAGGCAGTGAAAAACTGTTTTTT
TRBV6-5	-	TRBJ1-2	few	CATSGNYGYTF	TGTGCCACCTCAGGGAACTATGGCTACACCTTC
TRBV9	-	TRBJ1-2	-	CASSVVAGGEYGYTF	TGTGCCAGCAGCGTAGTAGCAGGTGGAGAATATGGCTACACCTTC
TRBV4-3	TRBD2	TRBJ2-4	-	CASSQVVSGSQNIQYF	TGCGCCAGCAGCCAAGTAGTTAGCGGGAGCCAAAACATTCAGTACTTC
TRBV7-2	-	TRBJ1-1	few	CASSPSGQGAWTEAFF	TGTGCCAGCAGCCCCTCCGGACAAGGGGCATGGACTGAAGCTTTCTTT
TRBV28	-	TRBJ1-5	-	CASIIAGVRGVPQHF	TGTGCCAGCATCATAGCGGGGGTCCGAGGGGTGCCCCAGCATTTT
TRBV5-1	TRBD2	TRBJ2-3	-	CASSLVSAGGTSTDTQYF	TGCGCCAGCAGCTTGGTATCGGCGGGGGGGACAAGCACAGATACGCAGTATTTT
TRBV2	-	TRBJ2-2	few	CASSAGASTGELFF	TGTGCCAGCTCAGCAGGGGCCAGCACCGGGGAGCTGTTTTTT
TRBV11-2	-	TRBJ1-3	-	CASSPHIWGSGNTIYF	TGTGCCAGCAGCCCACACATTTGGGGCTCTGGAAACACCATATATTTT
TRBV5-6	-	TRBJ2-3	-	CASSTGQRQYF	TGTGCCAGCAGCACCGGACAACGGCAGTATTTT
TRBV19	-	TRBJ1-1	few	CASSTARGMNTEAFF	TGTGCCAGTAGTACCGCTAGGGGCATGAACACTGAAGCTTTCTTT
TRBV7-8	-	TRBJ1-2	-	CASSDRTGSVKGYTF	TGTGCCAGCAGCGACCGAACAGGGTCAGTTAAAGGCTACACCTTC
TRBV12-3/TRBV12-4	TRBD1	TRBJ2-2	-	CASSLVRTGRTGELFF	TGTGCCAGCAGTCTCGTCCGGACAGGGAGGACCGGGGAGCTGTTTTTT
TRBV10-3	-	TRBJ1-1	-	CAISESRRFTEAFF	TGTGCCATCAGTGAGTCACGGAGGTTCACTGAAGCTTTCTTT